The sequence of this T cell receptor beta chain was determined in a study of T cells in Graves' hyperthyroidism and ophthalmopathy. Study-level points and caveats: Blood samples included most of the expanded thyroid clonotypes exceeding 0.001.

Hyperthyroidism of Graves' type that showed no ophthalmopathy progression within 18 months was stable. Patients showing uncontrolled infection, other autoimmune disease, pregnancy or lactation were ineligible. Researchers took RNA transcripts and amplified the TCR beta CDR3 regions from them. The HTBI primer set served for first-round RT-PCR of the TCR CDR3. TCRdb independently ran MiXCR on the multiplex PCR reads; one entry per CDR3 protein. The table lists approximately 870,000 distinct CDR3 sequences, around 39% of them singletons, with approximately 8.7% in the top ten. V was cut by 7 bases and J by 5 bases, with 14 bases left in between. Germline lookup yields CDR1 MRHNA and CDR2 SNTAGT. The CDR3 is 13 residues long. A remark on this clonotype: The antigen remains unidentified.

The sample comprised blood. The sequence was collected from a young man with Graves' hyperthyroidism. The rearrangement joins TRBV6-4 to TRBJ1-2; a possible D gene is TRBD1 (5 bases). CDR3 sequence (DNA): TGTGCCAGCACTTCGGGACCGGGGTATGGCTACACCTTC. The encoded protein is CASTSGPGYGYTF.